The T cell receptor (beta chain) described here comes from a study of Graves' ophthalmopathy and Graves' hyperthyroidism. Broader study findings: Blood also contained most of the expanded thyroid clonotypes above 0.001 frequency.

Regarding this clonotype: Its antigen is unidentified.

V shed 0 bases and J shed 5 bases, with 13 bases lying between them. Germline assignment: CDR1 WSHSY and CDR2 SAAADI. CDR3 length: 15 amino acids. Symptoms, serum thyroxine and TRAb, thyroid ultrasound, and orbital computed tomography formed the diagnostic basis. TCR beta CDR3 amplification used RNA transcripts. Following a first-round RT-PCR that used HTBI primers, a second-round multiplex PCR was carried out. From the multiplex PCR reads, TCRdb called clonotypes with MiXCR, one entry per CDR3 protein. In the table there are 230,000 or so distinct CDR3 sequences, less than 55% of which are singletons.

The source material was peripheral blood. The TCR originated in an adult man with Graves' ophthalmopathy. The chain links TRBV10-2 to TRBJ1-1; D ambiguous. CDR3 protein: CASSESPGVKTEAFF. CDR3 nucleotides: TGCGCCAGCAGTGAGTCGCCGGGAGTTAAGACTGAAGCTTTCTTT.